This TCR beta chain originates from a study of OX40 agonist ivuxolimab in advanced cancers. Data came from immunoSEQ multiplex PCR; TCRdb stores just in-frame clones and leaves some out. The sample has roughly 70,000 clones, around 89% seen once. This CDR3 region has 16 residues. CDR1 and CDR2 from the germline V gene are SGHTA and FQGTGA. The V gene end was trimmed by 5 bases and the J gene end by 4 bases; junction bases not matched to a gene: 9. Regarding the study as a whole: Near-lowest levels of clonal expansion characterized partial responders at 0.1-3.0 mg/kg. It was also the case that some nonresponders had low normalized T-cell clonal expansion. Not determined was the antigen specificity of the expanded peripheral T cells.

As to this clone: Its antigen is as yet unknown.

The receptor was isolated from an adult with an advanced solid tumor such as melanoma, head and neck, liver or kidney cancer. The V call is TRBV7-3, the J call TRBJ2-2; the match to TRBD2 covers 8 bases. The sequencing used CD4+ or CD8+ T cells sorted from blood, collected in a trial of the OX40 agonist ivuxolimab. The CDR3 DNA reads as TGTGCCAGCAGCCCAAGGGGACTAGGAAGCACCGGGGAGCTGTTTTTT. Translation: CASSPRGLGSTGELFF.